One and the same sample provided the 25 T cell receptor beta chains below, sequenced in a study of blood T cell repertoires in COVID-19. Assay: immunoSEQ multiplex PCR; the TCRdb copy retains only in-frame clones and omits some. The data show about 210,000 clones, with around 83% seen just once and 8.2% held by the top ten. Sample: peripheral blood. All receptors come from a woman between 50 and 59 years old with acute or convalescent COVID-19.

This clone was detected only once. The gene calls are TRBV30 and TRBJ1-5, with a tentative D call TRBD1 (6 bases). The CDR3 is 14 residues long. V was shortened by 3 bases and J by 4 bases, with 13 bases between the two germline ends. Germline CDR1 GTSNPN, CDR2 SVGIG (reference sequence). CDR3 nucleotides: TGTGCCTGGAGCAACGGGGGGCTTAATCAGCCCCAGCATTTT. Translated: CAWSNGGLNQPQHF.

The V call is TRBV5-5, the J call TRBJ1-2; D remains ambiguous. The V gene lost 4 bases and the J gene lost 2 bases, with 18 bases spanning the gap. Germline CDR1 reads SGHKS; CDR2 reads YYEKEE (reference sequence). This CDR3 comprises 16 residues. CDR3 DNA sequence: TGTGCCAGCAGCACCGCCGGAGGGTACGAGAACTATGGCTACACCTTC. This encodes CASSTAGGYENYGYTF.

This chain joins TRBV12-3 or TRBV12-4 and TRBJ2-2; D remains unclear. The CDR3 is 11 amino acids. The V and J ends lost 2 bases and 11 bases respectively, with 6 bases between them. The CDR3 DNA follows: TGTGCCAGCAGTTTAATGAGTGAGCTGTTTTTT. Translated, it gives CASSLMSELFF.

The rearrangement joins TRBV2 to TRBJ2-7; 8 bases map to TRBD1. Germline V gene data show CDR1 as SNHLY and CDR2 as FYNNEI. The CDR3 spans 14 residues. The V segment lost 4 bases and the J segment 2 bases; nucleotides outside the gene matches: 4. CDR3 sequence: CASSVGTGPYEQYF. CDR3 coding DNA: TGTGCCAGCAGTGTTGGGACAGGCCCCTACGAGCAGTACTTC.

This chain uses TRBV5-6 with TRBJ1-2; no clear D gene. The CDR3 length is 15 residues. The V and J ends lost 4 bases and 0 bases respectively, with 13 bases between them. CDR1 is SGHDT, CDR2 YYEEEE, per germline. CDR3 DNA sequence: TGTGCCAGCAGCCACGGGTTTCAAACTAACTATGGCTACACCTTC. Amino acids: CASSHGFQTNYGYTF.

The chain recombines TRBV6-5 with TRBJ1-4; 8 bases are shared with TRBD1. Germline V gene data show CDR1 as MNHEY and CDR2 as SVGAGI. The CDR3 consists of 14 residues. Trimming cost V 6 bases and J 8 bases; bases outside gene matches: 8. The CDR3 is CASRPQGDVEKLFF. The CDR3 region has the DNA TGTGCCAGCAGACCACAGGGGGACGTGGAAAAACTGTTTTTT.

This clone showed up many times. V is TRBV7-9 and J is TRBJ1-5; D gene uncertain. Germline assignment: CDR1 SEHNR and CDR2 FQNEAQ (reference sequence). The CDR3 spans 14 residues. Deletions cut 5 bases from V and 5 bases from J, with 13 bases between. In DNA, the CDR3 is TGTGCCAGCAGCCCCGAGGGTCCTCATCAGCCCCAGCATTTT. It translates to CASSPEGPHQPQHF.

The chain carries TRBV12-3 or TRBV12-4 and TRBJ2-5; D call uncertain. V was trimmed by 9 bases and J by 5 bases, leaving 7 bases between them. CDR3 size: 10 residues. This CDR3 reads CARECETQYF. CDR3 nucleotides: TGTGCCAGAGAGTGTGAGACCCAGTACTTC.

The V call is TRBV28, the J call TRBJ2-1; TRBD2 matches 7 bases. The CDR3 spans 15 residues. Germline V lookup: CDR1 MDHEN, CDR2 SYDVKM. V was pared by 2 bases and J by 8 bases, with 9 bases of the junction left unmatched. The CDR3 sequence: CASSLPRGSVYEQFF. CDR3 bases: TGTGCCAGCAGTTTACCCCGCGGGAGTGTGTATGAGCAGTTCTTC.

The gene calls are TRBV2 and TRBJ2-7, with 10 positions matching TRBD1. Germline V gene lookup returns CDR1 SNHLY and CDR2 FYNNEI. V gave up 7 bases and J gave up 0 bases; unmatched junction bases: 3. The CDR3 length is 14 residues. CDR3 DNA sequence: TGTGCCAGCATTGGGACAGGGGACTCCTACGAGCAGTACTTC. Translation: CASIGTGDSYEQYF.

The chain is built from TRBV5-1 and TRBJ2-1; TRBD2 aligns across 12 bases. Germline loops: CDR1 SGHRS, CDR2 YFSETQ. V shed 4 bases and J 6 bases; nucleotides not matched to a gene: 8. The CDR3 is 16 residues long. The CDR3: CASSVPLAGGLNEQFF. The CDR3 bases are TGCGCCAGCAGCGTACCACTAGCGGGAGGCCTCAATGAGCAGTTCTTC.

J is TRBJ2-5 and V is TRBV29-1; 8 positions match TRBD2. The CDR3 length is 13 residues. V was pared by 8 bases and J by 7 bases, with 12 bases of the junction left unmatched. Germline V gene lookup returns CDR1 SQVTM and CDR2 ANQGSEA. CDR3 residues: CSTLREVRGTQYF. In DNA, the CDR3 is TGCAGCACTTTGCGGGAGGTGCGGGGGACCCAGTACTTC.

The chain combines TRBV28 with TRBJ1-1, with unresolved D. Germline loops: CDR1 MDHEN, CDR2 SYDVKM. Trimming pared 2 bases from V and 1 base from J, leaving 8 bases between. CDR3 length: 14 residues. CDR3 amino acids: CASSLAGWNTEAFF. CDR3 DNA sequence: TGTGCCAGCAGTTTAGCGGGGTGGAACACTGAAGCTTTCTTT.

The chain is built from TRBV6-1 and TRBJ2-7, with D perhaps TRBD1 (6 bases). CDR3 length: 15 residues. The germline gives CDR1 MNHNS, CDR2 SASEGT. Trimming took 3 bases from V and 2 from J, leaving 14 bases between them. Here the CDR3 DNA reads TGTGCCAGCAGTGAGGTCACAGGGCTACCCTACGAGCAGTACTTC. Translation gives CASSEVTGLPYEQYF.

The CDR3, as DNA: TGTGCCAGCAGCTTACAGGGGGCAAACACCGGGGAGCTGTTTTTT. This encodes CASSLQGANTGELFF. The chain uses TRBV7-6 and TRBJ2-2; 8 nucleotides align to TRBD1. CDR1 and CDR2 (germline): SGHVS, FNYEAQ. V was clipped by 2 bases and J by 2 bases; unmatched bases: 1. CDR3 length: 15 residues.

V usage is TRBV4-1 and J usage is TRBJ2-1; 12 nucleotides match TRBD2. This CDR3 comprises 17 residues. V dropped 4 bases and J dropped 3; count of bases not matched to a gene: 7. In germline, CDR1 is MGHRA, CDR2 YSYEKL. In nucleotides, the CDR3 is TGCGCCAGCAGCCCAGAGGGACTAGCGGGTTTCTACAATGAGCAGTTCTTC. It codes for CASSPEGLAGFYNEQFF.

This clone showed up just once. The chain carries TRBV19 and TRBJ2-2; the match to TRBD2 covers 7 bases. The trim removed 3 bases at V and 4 bases at J, leaving 5 bases unmatched. The CDR3 covers 15 residues. In germline, CDR1 is LNHDA, CDR2 SQIVND (reference sequence). The CDR3 coding sequence is TGTGCCAGTAGTATTTTAGGCGGGAGCACCGGGGAGCTGTTTTTT. Protein: CASSILGGSTGELFF.

J is TRBJ2-1 and V is TRBV7-2; tentative D call: TRBD2 (6 bases). The germline V gene has CDR1 SGHTA and CDR2 FQGNSA. Trimming took 0 bases from V and 9 from J, leaving 24 bases between them. The CDR3 length is 18 residues. In DNA form, the CDR3 reads TGTGCCAGCAGCTTAGCATTCCGAACTAGCCCCTCCCCGTCTGAGCAGTTCTTC. Its protein product is CASSLAFRTSPSPSEQFF.

For the CDR3, the DNA is TGTGCCAGCTCACCACGTGGGCAGTCCTCTGGAAACACCATATATTTT. Encoded protein: CASSPRGQSSGNTIYF. This rearrangement joins TRBV18 to TRBJ1-3; D unresolved. The V gene's germline CDR1 is KGHSH and CDR2 LQKENI. Trimming removed 1 base at V and 0 bases at J, with 10 bases between. The CDR3 sequence is 16 residues long.

The genes are TRBV19 and TRBJ2-7; weak D call: TRBD1 (5 bases). Germline CDR1 reads LNHDA; CDR2 reads SQIVND (reference sequence). Between the trimmed V and J ends, which lost 0 bases and 7 bases, there was a span of 16 bases. This CDR3 is 15 amino acids long. CDR3 coding DNA: TGTGCCAGTAGTATAGAAGTGGCAGGGATGGGGGAGCAGTACTTC. Its translation: CASSIEVAGMGEQYF.

The chain carries TRBV30 and TRBJ1-3; 7 bases agree with TRBD1. This CDR3 region has 15 residues. V was pared by 0 bases and J by 4 bases, with 6 bases of the junction left unmatched. Germline V gene data show CDR1 as GTSNPN and CDR2 as SVGIG (reference sequence). The CDR3 loop reads CAWSVGGGIGNTIYF. CDR3 sequence (DNA): TGTGCCTGGAGTGTAGGAGGGGGCATAGGAAACACCATATATTTT.

The chain combines TRBV10-3 with TRBJ2-7, with 7 bases aligning to TRBD1. There are 13 residues in the CDR3. The germline V gene has CDR1 ENHRY and CDR2 SYGVKD. V dropped 4 bases and J dropped 3; count of bases not matched to a gene: 3. DNA of the CDR3: TGTGCCATCAGTGGGGGACAGTACTACGAGCAGTACTTC. This codes for CAISGGQYYEQYF.

Here the CDR3 DNA reads TGTGCCAGCTCTCTTGGACAGCCTAGCACAGATACGCAGTATTTT. The encoded protein is CASSLGQPSTDTQYF. The rearrangement joins TRBV18 to TRBJ2-3; tentative D call: TRBD1 (6 bases). The germline V gene has CDR1 KGHSH and CDR2 LQKENI. The CDR3 has 15 amino acids. Trimming removed 6 bases from V and 0 bases from J, with 13 bases in between.

CDR3 sequence: CASSTTGGDETQYF. The CDR3 DNA follows: TGTGCCAGCAGCACAACAGGGGGCGACGAGACCCAGTACTTC. This chain uses TRBV7-3 with TRBJ2-5; the match to TRBD1 covers 9 bases. The CDR3 has 14 residues. Germline V gene lookup returns CDR1 SGHTA and CDR2 FQGTGA. The trim removed 5 bases at V and 5 bases at J, leaving 6 bases unmatched.

The V call is TRBV12-5, the J call TRBJ2-3; 9 positions match TRBD1. V gave up 6 bases and J gave up 5 bases; unmatched junction bases: 6. CDR1 is LGHNT, CDR2 FRNRAP, per germline. The CDR3 loop spans 14 amino acids. The CDR3 spells CASGPGQGIDTQYF. The CDR3 DNA is TGTGCTAGTGGCCCCGGACAGGGGATAGATACGCAGTATTTT.